This entry lists 19 T cell receptor beta chains sequenced from one sample in a study of shared clonotypes between healthy human individuals. Assay: immunoSEQ multiplex PCR; the TCRdb copy retains only in-frame clones and omits some. The repertoire holds 850,000 to 1,100,000 clones, with roughly 77% as singletons. The sequenced sample consisted of memory CD4+ T cells from PBMCs. Subset indicated: CD45RA-negative fraction. The receptors were sampled from a man between 18 and 29 years old in good health. Some clones in this sample may be carry-over from other donors' samples.

This clone appeared many times. V is TRBV20-1 and J is TRBJ1-3, with D possibly TRBD1 on 6 matching bases. Deletions cut 5 bases from V and 6 bases from J, with 8 bases between. This CDR3 comprises 11 residues. Germline CDR1 reads DFQATT; CDR2 reads SNEGSKA (reference sequence). The CDR3 region has the DNA TGCAGTGCTTGGGGGGCAAACACCATATATTTT. This translates into CSAWGANTIYF.

The table lists this clone with a few counts. The rearrangement joins TRBV2 to TRBJ1-1; D is uncertain. CDR3 length: 13 residues. From germline, CDR1 is SNHLY and CDR2 FYNNEI. CDR3 nucleotide sequence: TGTGCAGAGACGGCCGGATTGAACACTGAAGCTTTCTTT. It is translated as CAETAGLNTEAFF. The whole variable domain, remainder taken from reference TRBV2 and TRBJ1-1, is EPEVTQTPSHQVTQMGQEVILRCVPISNHLYFYWYRQILGQKVEFLVSFYNNEISEKSEIFDDQFSVERPDGSNFTLKIRSTKLEDSAMYFCAETAGLNTEAFFGQGTRLTVV.

This clone was seen a single time. The V and J genes are TRBV19 and TRBJ2-2, with D unclear. This CDR3 is built from 15 residues. Trimming shortened V by 6 bases and J by 4 bases, and 15 bases separated the two germline ends. Germline CDR1 LNHDA, CDR2 SQIVND (reference sequence). DNA for the CDR3: TGTGCCAGTAGCCCCTCGACTCAGCGCACCGGGGAGCTGTTTTTT. Protein product: CASSPSTQRTGELFF. The variable domain in full, completed from reference TRBV19 and TRBJ2-2, reads DGGITQSPKYLFRKEGQNVTLSCEQNLNHDAMYWYRQDPGQGLRLIYYSQIVNDFQKGDIAEGYSVSREKKESFPLTVTSAQKNPTAFYLCASSPSTQRTGELFFGEGSRLTVL.

This clone showed up just a few times. The rearrangement links TRBV4-1 to TRBJ1-2; perhaps TRBD1 as D (6 bases). V gave up 0 bases and J gave up 6 bases, with 14 bases separating them. Per germline, CDR1 MGHRA and CDR2 YSYEKL. This CDR3 is 15 amino acids long. The DNA of the CDR3 is TGCGCCAGCAGCCAAGATAGGCAGGGGATCAATGGCTACACCTTC. The encoded protein is CASSQDRQGINGYTF.

The V call is TRBV19, the J call TRBJ1-2; D is possibly TRBD1 (5 bases). The V gene lost 3 bases and the J gene lost 1 base, with 9 bases spanning the gap. CDR1 and CDR2 from the germline V gene are LNHDA and SQIVND (reference sequence). The CDR3 contains 14 residues. CDR3 region: CASSIQGGNYGYTF. CDR3 coding DNA: TGTGCCAGTAGTATTCAGGGCGGTAACTATGGCTACACCTTC.

V gene TRBV10-3 combines with J gene TRBJ2-1; perhaps TRBD2 as D (6 bases). The CDR3 runs 15 residues. V shed 3 bases and J shed 6 bases, with 15 bases lying between them. Germline V CDR1 and CDR2: ENHRY, SYGVKD. The CDR3 coding sequence is TGTGCCATCAGTGATCTCCGGGAGAAGGGCAATGAGCAGTTCTTC. Its translation is CAISDLREKGNEQFF.

V is TRBV15 and J is TRBJ2-3; D ambiguous. Germline assignment: CDR1 LNHNV and CDR2 YYDKDF (reference sequence). V gave up 3 bases and J gave up 6 bases, with 10 bases separating them. CDR3 length: 13 residues. CDR3 residues: CATSSDPADTQYF. CDR3 coding DNA: TGTGCCACCAGCAGTGACCCCGCCGATACGCAGTATTTT. Full variable domain (rest looked up from reference TRBV15 and TRBJ2-3): DAMVIQNPRYQVTQFGKPVTLSCSQTLNHNVMYWYQQKSSQAPKLLFHYYDKDFNNEADTPDNFQSRRPNTSFCFLDIRSPGLGDTAMYLCATSSDPADTQYFGPGTRLTVL.

The chain uses TRBV5-6 and TRBJ2-2; D is undetermined. Deletions cut 5 bases from V and 2 bases from J, with 13 bases between. The CDR3 runs 15 residues. Germline-derived CDR1 and CDR2 are SGHDT and YYEEEE. The chain's CDR3 is CASRETWGNTGELFF. The CDR3 nucleotides are TGTGCCAGCAGGGAAACTTGGGGTAACACCGGGGAGCTGTTTTTT.

The chain employs TRBV28 and TRBJ1-2; D remains unclear. Germline V gives CDR1 MDHEN, CDR2 SYDVKM. This CDR3 region has 13 residues. V gave up 5 bases and J gave up 1 base, with 8 bases separating them. This CDR3 reads CASSVGLNYGYTF. As DNA, the CDR3 is TGTGCCAGCAGTGTTGGGCTTAACTATGGCTACACCTTC.

V and J are TRBV4-1 and TRBJ1-5, with a possible D match to TRBD1 (5 bases). Germline V CDR1 and CDR2: MGHRA, YSYEKL. Trimming removed 3 bases from V and 7 bases from J, with 16 bases in between. CDR3 length equals 15 residues. CDR3 region: CASSQRGTLRQPQHF. In DNA, the CDR3 is TGCGCCAGCAGCCAGCGTGGGACTCTGAGGCAGCCCCAGCATTTT.

This clone was counted only a few times. The chain carries TRBV5-6 and TRBJ1-1, with D unresolved. V lost 2 bases, J lost 5 bases, and 10 bases lay in between. Germline V gives CDR1 SGHDT, CDR2 YYEEEE. The CDR3 has 13 residues. The CDR3: CASSFGPRTEAFF. For the CDR3, the DNA is TGTGCCAGCAGCTTCGGACCGAGGACTGAAGCTTTCTTT.

The rearrangement links TRBV6-6 to TRBJ1-5; TRBD1 might be the D (5 bases). Germline loops: CDR1 MNHNY, CDR2 SVGAGI (reference sequence). The CDR3 length is 15 residues. Trimming removed 1 base from V and 1 base from J, with 8 bases in between. CDR3 sequence (DNA): TGTGCCAGCAGTTACTTAGCAGGGAGCAATCAGCCCCAGCATTTT. Residues: CASSYLAGSNQPQHF.

The chain combines TRBV4-2 with TRBJ2-7; TRBD2 agrees at 10 bases. Germline V gene data show CDR1 as LGHNA and CDR2 as YNFKEQ. Losses at the gene ends were 1 base for V and 3 bases for J; bases not matched to a gene: 6. The CDR3 totals 16 residues. The CDR3 DNA follows: TGTGCCAGCAGCCAAGTCCTGCGGACTAGCGGCTACGAGCAGTACTTC. It translates to CASSQVLRTSGYEQYF.

Comment on this clone: Other DNA sequences in the sample encode the same CDR3. V and J are TRBV28 and TRBJ2-7; 9 nucleotides line up with TRBD2. This CDR3 comprises 14 residues. CDR1 and CDR2 (germline): MDHEN, SYDVKM. With V trimmed by 5 bases and J by 0 bases, 2 bases remained unmatched. This chain's CDR3 is CASSNSGSSYEQYF. The CDR3 nucleotides read TGTGCCAGCAGTAATAGCGGGAGCTCCTACGAGCAGTACTTC.

The rearrangement links TRBV18 to TRBJ1-3, with a weak D call TRBD1 (5 bases). With 2 bases removed from V and 0 bases from J, the gap between germline ends came to 8 bases. This CDR3 contains 15 residues. Germline assignment: CDR1 KGHSH and CDR2 LQKENI. For the CDR3, the DNA is TGTGCCAGCTCACCAAGTCAGGGCTCTGGAAACACCATATATTTT. Residues: CASSPSQGSGNTIYF.

This clone was seen once. A read error may produce the germline difference seen at one junction end. The chain recombines TRBV6-1 with TRBJ2-7; 14 bases line up with TRBD2. The CDR3 spans 17 residues. CDR1 and CDR2 (germline): MNHNS, SASEGT. The CDR3, as DNA: TGTGCTAGCAGCGAACCAAGACTAGCGGGAGGGTCCCACGAGCAGTACTTC. Encoded protein: CASSEPRLAGGSHEQYF.

V usage is TRBV18 and J usage is TRBJ1-3; possible D gene TRBD1, 6 bases. V shed 6 bases and J shed 4 bases, with 19 bases lying between them. The CDR3 is 16 amino acids. Per germline, CDR1 KGHSH and CDR2 LQKENI. CDR3: CASSQMQGTAGNTIYF. The CDR3 DNA is TGTGCCAGCTCCCAGATGCAGGGGACCGCCGGAAACACCATATATTTT.

The V call is TRBV7-3, the J call TRBJ2-5, with D possibly being TRBD2 (5 bases). Germline V CDR1 and CDR2: SGHTA, FQGTGA. This CDR3 contains 13 residues. V was pared by 2 bases and J by 2 bases, with 6 bases between. The CDR3 bases are TGTGCCAGCAGCTTATGGGAGCAAGAGACCCAGTACTTC. Translation: CASSLWEQETQYF.

The chain recombines TRBV27 with TRBJ2-4, with 10 bases matching TRBD2. The V and J ends lost 4 bases and 0 bases, in that order; junction bases with no gene match: 15. The germline gives CDR1 MNHEY, CDR2 SMNVEV (reference sequence). The length of the CDR3 is 20 residues. The CDR3 protein is CASSSNVAGGLGLAKNIQYF. The CDR3 nucleotides read TGTGCCAGCAGTTCCAACGTAGCGGGAGGCCTGGGGTTAGCCAAAAACATTCAGTACTTC.